These 15 T cell receptor beta chains were sequenced from one sample in a study of response to subunit inactivated influenza vaccine. MiXCR was run by TCRdb on the RT-PCR reads, yielding one entry per CDR3 protein. The data hold about 830,000 distinct CDR3 sequences, with approximately 17% observed a single time. This specimen was PBMCs from blood, taken roughly 5 days after vaccination. The receptors shown here come from a middle-aged man who received an inactivated influenza vaccine.

In its sample, this clonotype was seen a few times. The rearrangement joins TRBV5-1 to TRBJ2-1; TRBD1 agrees at 7 bases. CDR3 length: 15 residues. Germline values: CDR1 SGHRS, CDR2 YFSETQ. Trimming cost V 0 bases and J 7 bases; bases outside gene matches: 7. DNA of the CDR3: TGCGCCAGCAGCTTGGGACAGGGTGATTGGAATGAGCAGTTCTTC. Its translation is CASSLGQGDWNEQFF.

This chain links TRBV4-2 with TRBJ2-2, with D hard to call. CDR1 is LGHNA and CDR2 is YNFKEQ in the germline V gene. The CDR3 runs 14 residues. V lost 2 bases and J 7 bases, leaving 11 bases between the germline ends. For the CDR3, the DNA is TGTGCCAGCAGCCAATCGGGTTCGAGCGGGGAGCTGTTTTTT. It is translated as CASSQSGSSGELFF.

This clonotype was seen a few times. The chain employs TRBV6-6 and TRBJ2-5; tentatively, D is TRBD2 (5 bases). V was shortened by 5 bases and J by 8 bases, with 12 bases between the two germline ends. This CDR3 region has 12 residues. CDR1 and CDR2 (germline): MNHNY, SVGAGI (reference sequence). The CDR3 reads CASSPTSSTQYF. CDR3 DNA: TGTGCCAGCAGTCCTACTAGTAGCACCCAGTACTTC.

This chain connects TRBV7-9 to TRBJ2-1, with D possibly called TRBD1 or TRBD2 (5 bases each). Germline V gene lookup returns CDR1 SEHNR and CDR2 FQNEAQ (reference sequence). Between the trimmed V and J ends, which lost 7 bases and 9 bases, there was a span of 13 bases. The CDR3 has 12 residues. CDR3 bases: TGTGCCAGCACCCAACAGAGGGGTGAGCAGTTCTTC. Protein: CASTQQRGEQFF. The whole variable domain, filled in from reference TRBV7-9 and TRBJ2-1, reads DTGVSQNPRHKITKRGQNVTFRCDPISEHNRLYWYRQTLGQGPEFLTYFQNEAQLEKSRLLSDRFSAERPKGSFSTLEIQRTEQGDSAMYLCASTQQRGEQFFGPGTRLTVL.

The CDR3 region is CASSTVGRNQPQHF. For the CDR3, the DNA is TGTGCCAGTAGTACCGTGGGGCGCAATCAGCCCCAGCATTTT. V and J are TRBV19 and TRBJ1-5, with D possibly TRBD1 on 5 matching bases. The length of the CDR3 is 14 residues. The V gene lost 4 bases and the J gene lost 2 bases, with 9 bases spanning the gap. Germline values: CDR1 LNHDA, CDR2 SQIVND (reference sequence).

CDR3 nucleotide sequence: TGCGCCAGCAGCTCGACCATAGGCTTCACCGGGGAGCTGTTTTTT. Translated, it gives CASSSTIGFTGELFF. The V gene is TRBV5-1, the J gene TRBJ2-2; the D is unclear. Deletions cut 3 bases from V and 4 bases from J, with 13 bases between. Germline V gives CDR1 SGHRS, CDR2 YFSETQ. This CDR3 contains 15 residues. Variable domain in full (rest from reference TRBV5-1 and TRBJ2-2): KAGVTQTPRYLIKTRGQQVTLSCSPISGHRSVSWYQQTPGQGLQFLFEYFSETQRNKGNFPGRFSGRQFSNSRSEMNVSTLELGDSALYLCASSSTIGFTGELFFGEGSRLTVL.

This clonotype was seen a few times. This chain uses TRBV20-1 with TRBJ1-1; a weak D match, TRBD1 (6 bases). V was pared by 7 bases and J by 4 bases, with 22 bases between. Per germline, CDR1 DFQATT and CDR2 SNEGSKA (reference sequence). The CDR3 has 15 amino acids. For the CDR3, the DNA is TGCAGTGTTGGTCCCTCGGGGGCCGGGGGCACTGAAGCTTTCTTT. Amino acids: CSVGPSGAGGTEAFF.

The chain combines TRBV6-2 or TRBV6-3 with TRBJ2-5, with TRBD2 matching over 10 bases. This CDR3 spans 16 amino acids. CDR1 and CDR2 (germline): MNHEY, SVGEGT. V was clipped by 2 bases and J by 4 bases; unmatched bases: 7. The CDR3 region has the DNA TGTGCCAGCAGTTACCCTAGCGGGAGAGGTGGAGAGACCCAGTACTTC. This translates into CASSYPSGRGGETQYF.

Notes on this clonotype: This may be a read error: a much more frequent sequence differs by one nucleotide. J is TRBJ2-2 and V is TRBV29-1, with 9 bases that match TRBD2. The germline V gene has CDR1 SQVTM and CDR2 ANQGSEA. CDR3 length: 15 amino acids. With V trimmed by 1 base and J by 3 bases, 3 bases remained unmatched. CDR3 amino acids: CSVEAAGGHTGELFF. The CDR3 DNA follows: TGCAGCGTTGAAGCGGCGGGAGGGCACACCGGGGAGCTGTTTTTT.

The chain employs TRBV5-1 and TRBJ2-1; D call uncertain. CDR1 is SGHRS, CDR2 YFSETQ, per germline. Trimming removed 3 bases at V and 12 bases at J, with 10 bases between. This CDR3 spans 11 amino acids. The CDR3 coding sequence is TGCGCCAGCAGCTCGGACGTTGGGCAGTTCTTC. It encodes CASSSDVGQFF.

This clonotype was seen a handful of times. The rearrangement uses TRBV20-1 and TRBJ2-3; D gene unclear. Germline values: CDR1 DFQATT, CDR2 SNEGSKA (reference sequence). Trimming cost V 4 bases and J 5 bases, with 7 bases left between them. The CDR3 runs to 11 residues. The CDR3 loop reads CSANRKDTQYF. For the CDR3, the DNA is TGCAGTGCTAACCGAAAAGATACGCAGTATTTT.

Worth noting for this clonotype: This may be a read error: a much more frequent sequence differs by one nucleotide. The gene calls are TRBV28 and TRBJ1-3, with D unresolved. V was pared by 5 bases and J by 14 bases, with 16 bases between. The CDR3 is 12 residues long. Germline assignment: CDR1 MDHEN and CDR2 SYDVKM. The CDR3 nucleotides read TGTGCCAGCAGTGTAGGACTGAGACTGCTATATTTT. The encoded protein is CASSVGLRLLYF.

The chain has TRBV3-1 and TRBJ2-1; D uncertain. CDR3 length: 13 residues. V gave up 0 bases and J gave up 8 bases, with 8 bases separating them. Looked up from germline, CDR1 is LGHDT and CDR2 is YNNKEL (reference sequence). CDR3 loop: CASSQDLAYEQFF. In nucleotides, the CDR3 is TGTGCCAGCAGCCAAGATCTTGCATATGAGCAGTTCTTC.

The J gene is TRBJ1-2, the V gene TRBV7-2; no clear D. The ends were cut back, 2 bases at V and 3 bases at J, with 7 bases in the middle. This CDR3 contains 13 residues. Germline CDR1 reads SGHTA; CDR2 reads FQGNSA. CDR3 loop: CASSLRQDYGYTF. The CDR3 nucleotides are TGTGCCAGCAGCTTACGTCAGGACTATGGCTACACCTTC.

This clonotype was seen a handful of times. V and J are TRBV7-8 and TRBJ1-6, with a weak D call TRBD1 (5 bases). This CDR3 spans 15 amino acids. The ends were cut back, 3 bases at V and 5 bases at J, with 11 bases in the middle. Per germline, CDR1 SGHVS and CDR2 FQNEAQ. The CDR3 sequence: CASSLGRLNNSPLHF. As DNA, the CDR3 is TGTGCCAGCAGCTTGGGGCGACTAAATAATTCACCCCTCCACTTT.